This TCR beta chain was sequenced during a study of T-cell reconstitution after alpha-beta-depleted transplantation in children. This clonotype has a count of ten or more. Unique molecular identifiers featured in how the TCRbeta library was prepared. In TCRdb, the PCR reads were re-called with MiXCR into one record per CDR3 protein. The sample comprises hundreds of thousands of distinct CDR3 sequences, 15% to 20% of which are singletons, and 1.1% rests with the top ten. There are 14 residues in the CDR3. The V end was cut by 2 bases, the J end by 8 bases, with 13 bases between. This chain connects TRBV12-3 or TRBV12-4 to TRBJ2-4; D is undetermined. The TCR originated in a human donor who donated a stem cell graft to a child with acute myeloid leukemia. The specimen comprised PBMCs from the stem cell graft donor, sampled from the stem cell graft. CDR3 DNA: TGTGCCAGCAGTTTATTTAAGGGTATGGACATTCAGTACTTC. Translating it yields CASSLFKGMDIQYF.